These 29 T cell receptor beta chains came from one sample sequenced in a study of glioma-infiltrating T cells after dendritic cell vaccination. Data came from immunoSEQ multiplex PCR; TCRdb stores just in-frame clones and leaves some out. The data hold tens of thousands of clones, with roughly four fifths observed a single time. The sample in question was blood, obtained before dendritic cell vaccination. These receptors were collected from a human donor with glioblastoma.

The chain uses TRBV12-2 and TRBJ2-7; TRBD2 is taken as the D call from the table, unchecked against the DNA. TRBV12-2 has pseudogene status. The CDR3 contains 12 residues. In nucleotides, the CDR3 is TGTGCAAGCCCCGGGAGCTCCTACGAGCAGTACGTC. Translating gives CASPGSSYEQYV.

The chain couples TRBV7-8 to TRBJ1-1, with no clear D. V was clipped by 2 bases and J by 2 bases, with 6 bases between them. Germline V lookup: CDR1 SGHVS, CDR2 FQNEAQ. CDR3 length: 13 amino acids. CDR3 nucleotide sequence: TGTGCCAGCAGCTTAACGGGAAACACTGAAGCTTTCTTT. As protein: CASSLTGNTEAFF.

This clone was counted a few times. The rearrangement links TRBV6-5 to TRBJ2-7, with 8 bases that match TRBD1. CDR1 and CDR2 from the germline V gene are MNHEY and SVGAGI. J lost 4 bases, V lost 0 bases, and 5 bases had no gene match. The CDR3 is made up of 15 amino acids. The CDR3 loop is CASSYSGQGAYEQYF. Here the CDR3 DNA reads TGTGCCAGCAGTTACTCGGGGCAGGGGGCGTACGAGCAGTACTTC.

The gene calls are TRBV27 and TRBJ2-7; 8 nucleotides match TRBD1. Germline CDR1 and CDR2: MNHEY and SMNVEV (reference sequence). Unmatched junction bases numbered 11, after V lost 7 bases and J lost 3 bases. This CDR3 has 15 residues. In DNA form, the CDR3 reads TGTGCCAGCACCTCCTCCAGGGGGCAAGGCTACGAGCAGTACTTC. Translation: CASTSSRGQGYEQYF.

The V call is TRBV19, the J call TRBJ2-1; D gene uncertain. Germline CDR1 is LNHDA and CDR2 is SQIVND (reference sequence). Trimming pared 10 bases from V and 8 bases from J, leaving 18 bases between. The CDR3 covers 13 residues. CDR3 DNA: TGTGCCACACAGAGTGCTGGATGGTATGAGCAGTTCTTC. Protein product: CATQSAGWYEQFF.

The V call is TRBV7-9, the J call TRBJ2-1, with a weak D call TRBD2 (5 bases). V was trimmed by 5 bases and J by 8 bases, leaving 22 bases between them. The CDR3 is 16 residues long. CDR1 SEHNR and CDR2 FQNEAQ come from the germline V gene (reference sequence). For the CDR3, the DNA is TGTGCCAGCAGCCCCTTGTACAAGTCTGGGAGTCATGAGCAGTTCTTC. The encoded protein is CASSPLYKSGSHEQFF.

V usage is TRBV2 and J usage is TRBJ2-1; 10 positions match TRBD2. The CDR3 extends over 14 amino acids. From germline, CDR1 is SNHLY and CDR2 FYNNEI. J gave up 1 base and V 10 bases, and 4 bases lay outside the gene matches. This CDR3 reads CATEGLASYNEQFF. CDR3 nucleotide sequence: TGTGCCACAGAGGGACTAGCGTCCTACAATGAGCAGTTCTTC.

J is TRBJ2-1 and V is TRBV13; weak D call: TRBD2 (5 bases). The CDR3 has 14 amino acids. The germline V gene has CDR1 PRHDT and CDR2 FYEKMQ (reference sequence). The V gene lost 5 bases and the J gene lost 2 bases, with 10 bases spanning the gap. CDR3 region: CASSPIGAYNEQFF. The CDR3 DNA reads as TGTGCCAGCAGCCCAATCGGGGCCTACAATGAGCAGTTCTTC.

V usage is TRBV6-1 and J usage is TRBJ2-3, with 7 positions matching TRBD2. The germline V gene has CDR1 MNHNS and CDR2 SASEGT. The junction had 11 bases not matched to a gene; V was cut back by 2 bases and J by 3 bases. The length of the CDR3 is 17 residues. The CDR3 DNA follows: TGTGCCAGCAGTGAACTGGGAGGGAGGGCCTTAACAGATACGCAGTATTTT. Amino acids: CASSELGGRALTDTQYF.

This sequence joins TRBV19 and TRBJ2-7, with a tentative D call TRBD1 (5 bases). The germline V and J ends were trimmed by 6 bases and 2 bases, with 11 bases remaining between them. Germline-derived CDR1 and CDR2 are LNHDA and SQIVND (reference sequence). This CDR3 comprises 13 residues. The CDR3 nucleotides read TGTGCCAGTAGCTACGGACAAACCTACGAGCAGTACTTC. Its protein product is CASSYGQTYEQYF. Complete variable domain (other parts from reference TRBV19 and TRBJ2-7): DGGITQSPKYLFRKEGQNVTLSCEQNLNHDAMYWYRQDPGQGLRLIYYSQIVNDFQKGDIAEGYSVSREKKESFPLTVTSAQKNPTAFYLCASSYGQTYEQYFGPGTRLTVT.

The rearrangement links TRBV2 to TRBJ2-2; tentative D call: TRBD1 (6 bases). Germline V gene data show CDR1 as SNHLY and CDR2 as FYNNEI. The germline V and J ends were trimmed by 6 bases and 5 bases, with 16 bases remaining between them. The CDR3 runs 15 residues. The DNA for the CDR3 is TGTGCCAGCAGCCCTACGGACAGTAGAACCGGGGAGCTGTTTTTT. This translates into CASSPTDSRTGELFF.

The V and J genes are TRBV6-5 and TRBJ2-5, with D perhaps matching TRBD1 (7 bases). Germline CDR1 reads MNHEY; CDR2 reads SVGAGI. Trimming took 6 bases from V and 2 from J, leaving 16 bases between them. The CDR3 loop spans 15 amino acids. For the CDR3, the DNA is TGTGCCAGCAGCACCCACAGGGGAGGTCAAGAGACCCAGTACTTC. The encoded protein is CASSTHRGGQETQYF.

The chain links TRBV6-1 to TRBJ2-5; 7 bases fit TRBD1. CDR1 is MNHNS, CDR2 SASEGT, per germline. CDR3 length: 15 amino acids. The junction had 7 bases not matched to a gene; V was cut back by 5 bases and J by 1 base. CDR3 sequence reads: CASSRLAGGQETQYF. CDR3 nucleotides: TGTGCCAGCAGTCGTCTAGCAGGGGGCCAAGAGACCCAGTACTTC.

This rearrangement joins TRBV6-5 to TRBJ2-2; the D is unclear. The ends were cut back, 0 bases at V and 2 bases at J, with 10 bases in the middle. The CDR3 totals 16 residues. Germline CDR1 is MNHEY and CDR2 is SVGAGI. Here the CDR3 DNA reads TGTGCCAGCAGTTACTCCCGACGGAGCAACACCGGGGAGCTGTTTTTT. This gives the protein CASSYSRRSNTGELFF.

V is TRBV7-3 and J is TRBJ2-3; 9 bases are shared with TRBD2. There are 15 residues in the CDR3. V dropped 1 base and J dropped 3; count of bases not matched to a gene: 2. Germline CDR1 and CDR2: SGHTA and FQGTGA. The CDR3 sequence is CASSLNSGRTDTQYF. The CDR3, as DNA: TGTGCCAGCAGCTTAAACAGCGGGAGGACAGATACGCAGTATTTT.

The V gene is TRBV27, the J gene TRBJ1-5; the match to TRBD1 covers 7 bases. Germline V CDR1 and CDR2: MNHEY, SMNVEV (reference sequence). This CDR3 has 15 residues. With 6 bases clipped from V and 0 bases from J, the junction kept 5 bases outside the gene matches. CDR3 protein: CASRTGSGSNQPQHF. The DNA for the CDR3 is TGTGCCAGCAGGACAGGGTCGGGTAGCAATCAGCCCCAGCATTTT.

The chain uses TRBV6-1 and TRBJ2-5; 11 nucleotides match TRBD1. V was pared by 7 bases and J by 1 base, with 5 bases of the junction left unmatched. This CDR3 is built from 15 residues. CDR1 is MNHNS, CDR2 SASEGT, per germline. CDR3 protein: CASNPDRGRQETQYF. The CDR3 DNA is TGTGCCAGCAATCCGGACAGGGGGCGCCAAGAGACCCAGTACTTC.

CDR3 sequence (DNA): TGCAGCGTTGCTGAAGTGTGGCCGAACACCGGGGAGCTGTTTTTT. Amino acid sequence: CSVAEVWPNTGELFF. The chain is built from TRBV29-1 and TRBJ2-2; D remains unclear. Germline lookup yields CDR1 SQVTM and CDR2 ANQGSEA. CDR3 size: 15 residues. V was cut by 4 bases and J by 0 bases, with 12 bases left in between.

The genes are TRBV7-2 and TRBJ1-5; D is perhaps TRBD1 (6 bases). The CDR3 sequence is 15 residues long. V was clipped by 2 bases and J by 2 bases, with 10 bases between them. Germline V gene sequence: CDR1 SGHTA, CDR2 FQGNSA. The CDR3 reads CASSLTRGGNQPQHF. CDR3 sequence (DNA): TGTGCCAGCAGCTTAACCAGGGGTGGCAATCAGCCCCAGCATTTT. The full variable domain, in which reference TRBV7-2 and TRBJ1-5 provide the parts outside the CDR3, is GAGVSQSPSNKVTEKGKDVELRCDPISGHTALYWYRQSLGQGLEFLIYFQGNSAPDKSGLPSDRFSAERTGGSVSTLTIQRTQQEDSAVYLCASSLTRGGNQPQHFGDGTRLSIL.

The V gene is TRBV6-5, the J gene TRBJ1-2; D is possibly TRBD1 (5 bases). The CDR3 is made up of 13 amino acids. The V end was cut by 5 bases, the J end by 4 bases, with 11 bases between. The germline V gene encodes CDR1 MNHEY and CDR2 SVGAGI. The CDR3 nucleotides are TGTGCCAGCAGTGTTCGACAGAGCTATGGCTACACCTTC. Translation: CASSVRQSYGYTF.

This clone appeared a single time. The J gene is TRBJ2-2, the V gene TRBV5-1; 7 nucleotides line up with TRBD1. Trimming at V came to 1 base and at J to 1 base, leaving 4 bases not matched to a gene. This CDR3 is built from 16 residues. Germline-derived CDR1 and CDR2 are SGHRS and YFSETQ. CDR3 in DNA: TGCGCCAGCAGCTTGTTACAGGGGTGGAACACCGGGGAGCTGTTTTTT. Translated: CASSLLQGWNTGELFF.

The J gene is TRBJ1-5, the V gene TRBV25-1, with 7 positions matching TRBD1. V trimming: 2 bases; J trimming: 6 bases; junction bases outside the gene matches: 1. The CDR3 spans 13 residues. The germline V gene has CDR1 MGHDK and CDR2 SYGVNS. The CDR3 protein is CASSEQGGQPQHF. The CDR3 DNA is TGTGCCAGCAGTGAACAGGGGGGTCAGCCCCAGCATTTT.

The V and J genes are TRBV5-4 and TRBJ2-1; 7 bases match TRBD2. The CDR3 is made up of 16 amino acids. Germline V gene lookup returns CDR1 SGHNT and CDR2 YYREEE (reference sequence). The V gene end was trimmed by 4 bases and the J gene end by 7 bases; junction bases not matched to a gene: 14. This CDR3 is CASSTPSARGGNEQFF. CDR3 DNA sequence: TGTGCCAGCAGCACCCCCTCAGCGAGGGGAGGGAATGAGCAGTTCTTC. Drawing the rest from reference TRBV5-4 and TRBJ2-1, the complete variable domain is ETGVTQSPTHLIKTRGQQVTLRCSSQSGHNTVSWYQQALGQGPQFIFQYYREEENGRGNFPPRFSGLQFPNYSSELNVNALELDDSALYLCASSTPSARGGNEQFFGPGTRLTVL.

V and J are TRBV20-1 and TRBJ1-2; TRBD1 matches at 7 bases. Germline trimming cut 2 bases from V and 8 bases from J; bases unmatched to any gene: 2. This CDR3 has 11 amino acids. Germline-derived CDR1 and CDR2 are DFQATT and SNEGSKA (reference sequence). The CDR3 sequence: CSARRQGGYTF. The DNA for the CDR3 is TGCAGTGCTAGAAGACAGGGCGGCTACACCTTC.

The V and J genes are TRBV5-1 and TRBJ2-1; D is perhaps TRBD2 (5 bases). The CDR3 covers 15 residues. The germline V and J ends were trimmed by 0 bases and 8 bases, with 15 bases remaining between them. Germline assignment: CDR1 SGHRS and CDR2 YFSETQ. The CDR3 reads CASSLETSKADEQFF. CDR3 in DNA: TGCGCCAGCAGCTTGGAGACGTCAAAAGCGGATGAGCAGTTCTTC.

The chain couples TRBV5-1 to TRBJ1-1; 8 bases agree with TRBD1. Germline loops: CDR1 SGHRS, CDR2 YFSETQ. The junction had 11 bases not matched to a gene; V was cut back by 4 bases and J by 3 bases. CDR3 length: 16 amino acids. The CDR3 is CASSPRTGLTDTEAFF. The CDR3 DNA is TGCGCCAGCAGCCCACGGACAGGGCTAACGGACACTGAAGCTTTCTTT.

This clone was found once. The CDR3 DNA sequence: TGTGCCAGCGCGCCGGGGGGTTTATACGAGCAGTACTTC. Its protein is CASAPGGLYEQYF. The gene calls are TRBV6-6 and TRBJ2-7; 7 bases agree with TRBD2. The V gene end was trimmed by 8 bases and the J gene end by 4 bases; junction bases not matched to a gene: 8. Germline CDR1 reads MNHNY; CDR2 reads SVGAGI (reference sequence). This CDR3 has 13 amino acids.

This clone was recorded once. The chain uses TRBV4-1 and TRBJ2-7, with 14 positions matching TRBD2. The CDR3 loop spans 15 amino acids. V was pared by 4 bases and J by 4 bases, with 3 bases of the junction left unmatched. Per germline, CDR1 MGHRA and CDR2 YSYEKL. Here the CDR3 reads CASSPGTSGGYEQYV. DNA for the CDR3: TGCGCCAGCAGCCCCGGGACTAGCGGGGGATACGAGCAGTACGTC.

This chain connects TRBV6-5 to TRBJ2-7, with D maybe TRBD1 (6 bases). The germline V and J ends were trimmed by 5 bases and 2 bases, with 13 bases remaining between them. Looked up from germline, CDR1 is MNHEY and CDR2 is SVGAGI. This CDR3 has 14 residues. The CDR3: CASSQPGQTYEQYF. The CDR3 region has the DNA TGTGCCAGCAGTCAGCCCGGACAGACCTACGAGCAGTACTTC.